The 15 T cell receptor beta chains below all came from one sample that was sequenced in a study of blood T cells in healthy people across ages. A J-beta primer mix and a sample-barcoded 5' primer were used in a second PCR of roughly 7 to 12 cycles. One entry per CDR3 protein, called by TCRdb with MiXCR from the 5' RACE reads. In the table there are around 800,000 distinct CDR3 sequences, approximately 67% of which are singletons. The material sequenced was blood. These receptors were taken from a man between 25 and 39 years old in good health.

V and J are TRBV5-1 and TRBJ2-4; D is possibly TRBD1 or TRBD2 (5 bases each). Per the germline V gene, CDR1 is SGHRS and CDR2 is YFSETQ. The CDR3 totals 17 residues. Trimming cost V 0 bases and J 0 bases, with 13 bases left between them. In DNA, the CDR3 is TGCGCCAGCAGCTTGGGAGGGACGGAGCTAGCCAAAAACATTCAGTACTTC. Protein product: CASSLGGTELAKNIQYF.

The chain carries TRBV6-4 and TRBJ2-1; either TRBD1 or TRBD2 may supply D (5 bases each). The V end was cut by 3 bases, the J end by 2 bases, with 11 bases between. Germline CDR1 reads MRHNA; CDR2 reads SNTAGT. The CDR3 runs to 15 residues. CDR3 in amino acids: CASSEEGIPYNEQFF. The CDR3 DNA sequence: TGTGCCAGCAGTGAAGAGGGGATTCCCTACAATGAGCAGTTCTTC.

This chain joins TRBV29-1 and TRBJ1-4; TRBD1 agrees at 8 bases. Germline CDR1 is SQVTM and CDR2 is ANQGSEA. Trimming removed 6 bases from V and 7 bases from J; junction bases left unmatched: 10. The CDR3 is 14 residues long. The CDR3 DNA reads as TGCAGCGTGATATACAGGGGGAACGGTGAAAAACTGTTTTTT. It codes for CSVIYRGNGEKLFF. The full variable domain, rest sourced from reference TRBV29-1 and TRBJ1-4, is SAVISQKPSRDICQRGTSLTIQCQVDSQVTMMFWYRQQPGQSLTLIATANQGSEATYESGFVIDKFPISRPNLTFSTLTVSNMSPEDSSIYLCSVIYRGNGEKLFFGSGTQLSVL.

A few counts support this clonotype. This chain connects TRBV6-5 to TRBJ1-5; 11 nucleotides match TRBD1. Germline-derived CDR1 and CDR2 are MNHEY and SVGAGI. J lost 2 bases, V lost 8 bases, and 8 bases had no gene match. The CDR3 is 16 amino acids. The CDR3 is CASADRGLSGNQPQHF. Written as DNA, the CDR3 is TGTGCCAGCGCGGACAGGGGGCTTTCGGGCAATCAGCCCCAGCATTTT.

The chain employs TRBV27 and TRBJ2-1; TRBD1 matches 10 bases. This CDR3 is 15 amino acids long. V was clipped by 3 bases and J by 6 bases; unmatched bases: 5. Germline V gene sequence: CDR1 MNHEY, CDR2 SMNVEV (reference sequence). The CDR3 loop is CASSLTGGSPNEQFF. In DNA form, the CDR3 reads TGTGCCAGCAGTTTGACAGGGGGCTCCCCCAATGAGCAGTTCTTC.

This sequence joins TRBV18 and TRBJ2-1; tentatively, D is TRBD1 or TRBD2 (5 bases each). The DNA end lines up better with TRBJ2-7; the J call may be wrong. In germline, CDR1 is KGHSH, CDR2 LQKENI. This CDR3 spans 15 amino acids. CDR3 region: CASSPRDGHYNEQYF. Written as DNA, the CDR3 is TGTGCCAGCTCACCCCGGGACGGACACTACAATGAGCAGTACTTC.

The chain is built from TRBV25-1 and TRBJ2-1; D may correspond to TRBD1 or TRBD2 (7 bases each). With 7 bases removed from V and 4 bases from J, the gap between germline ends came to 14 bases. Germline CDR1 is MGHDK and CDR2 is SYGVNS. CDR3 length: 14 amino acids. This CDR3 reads CASNQGGSYNEQFF. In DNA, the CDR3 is TGTGCCAGCAACCAGGGGGGGTCGTACAATGAGCAGTTCTTC.

In DNA form, the CDR3 reads TGTGCCAGCAGCGGACCGGGACAGGGGTTGGGGAAACTGTTTTTT. Protein sequence: CASSGPGQGLGKLFF. This chain joins TRBV7-9 and TRBJ1-4; TRBD1 matches at 10 bases. There are 15 residues in the CDR3. Germline CDR1 reads SEHNR; CDR2 reads FQNEAQ (reference sequence). V lost 5 bases to trimming and J lost 11 bases; unmatched junction nucleotides: 11.

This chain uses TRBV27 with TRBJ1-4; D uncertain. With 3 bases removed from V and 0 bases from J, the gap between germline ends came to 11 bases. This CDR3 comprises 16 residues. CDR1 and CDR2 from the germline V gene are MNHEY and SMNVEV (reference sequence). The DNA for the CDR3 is TGTGCCAGCAGTTTCTCAGGCGGAGCAACTAATGAAAAACTGTTTTTT. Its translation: CASSFSGGATNEKLFF.

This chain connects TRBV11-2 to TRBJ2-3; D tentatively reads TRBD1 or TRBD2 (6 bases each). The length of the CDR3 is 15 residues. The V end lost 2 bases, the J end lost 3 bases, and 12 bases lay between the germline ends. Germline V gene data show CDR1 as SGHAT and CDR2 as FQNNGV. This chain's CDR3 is CASSLNGGTTDTQYF. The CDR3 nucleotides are TGTGCCAGCAGCTTAAACGGAGGGACAACAGATACGCAGTATTTT.

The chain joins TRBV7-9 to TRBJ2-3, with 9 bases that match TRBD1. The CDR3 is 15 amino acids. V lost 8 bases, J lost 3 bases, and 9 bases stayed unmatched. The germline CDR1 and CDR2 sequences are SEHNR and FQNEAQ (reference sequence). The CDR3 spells CASARGTGFTDTQYF. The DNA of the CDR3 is TGTGCCAGCGCTAGGGGGACAGGGTTTACAGATACGCAGTATTTT.

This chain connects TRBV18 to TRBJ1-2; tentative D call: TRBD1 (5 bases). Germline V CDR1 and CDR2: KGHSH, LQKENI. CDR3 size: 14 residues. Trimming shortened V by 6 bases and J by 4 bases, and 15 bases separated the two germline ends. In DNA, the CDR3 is TGTGCCAGCTCCCGCACGGGGGTTACCTATGGCTACACCTTC. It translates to CASSRTGVTYGYTF.

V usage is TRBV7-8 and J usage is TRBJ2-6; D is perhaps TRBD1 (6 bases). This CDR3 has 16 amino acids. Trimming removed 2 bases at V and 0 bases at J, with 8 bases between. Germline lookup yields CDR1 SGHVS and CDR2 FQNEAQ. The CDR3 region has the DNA TGTGCCAGCAGCTTAACAGGGAGCTCTGGGGCCAACGTCCTGACTTTC. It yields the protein CASSLTGSSGANVLTF.

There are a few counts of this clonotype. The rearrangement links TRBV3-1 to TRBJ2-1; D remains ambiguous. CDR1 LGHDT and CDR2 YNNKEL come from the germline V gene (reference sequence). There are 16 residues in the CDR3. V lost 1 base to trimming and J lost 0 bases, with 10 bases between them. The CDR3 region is CASSQVYVSSYNEQFF. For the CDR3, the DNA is TGTGCCAGCAGCCAAGTTTACGTTAGCTCCTACAATGAGCAGTTCTTC.

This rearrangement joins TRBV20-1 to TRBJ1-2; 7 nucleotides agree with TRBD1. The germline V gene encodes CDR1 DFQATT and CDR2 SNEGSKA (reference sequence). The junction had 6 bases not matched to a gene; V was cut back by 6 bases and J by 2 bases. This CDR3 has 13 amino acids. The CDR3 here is CSAGTVPNYGYTF. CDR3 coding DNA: TGCAGTGCCGGGACAGTCCCAAACTATGGCTACACCTTC.